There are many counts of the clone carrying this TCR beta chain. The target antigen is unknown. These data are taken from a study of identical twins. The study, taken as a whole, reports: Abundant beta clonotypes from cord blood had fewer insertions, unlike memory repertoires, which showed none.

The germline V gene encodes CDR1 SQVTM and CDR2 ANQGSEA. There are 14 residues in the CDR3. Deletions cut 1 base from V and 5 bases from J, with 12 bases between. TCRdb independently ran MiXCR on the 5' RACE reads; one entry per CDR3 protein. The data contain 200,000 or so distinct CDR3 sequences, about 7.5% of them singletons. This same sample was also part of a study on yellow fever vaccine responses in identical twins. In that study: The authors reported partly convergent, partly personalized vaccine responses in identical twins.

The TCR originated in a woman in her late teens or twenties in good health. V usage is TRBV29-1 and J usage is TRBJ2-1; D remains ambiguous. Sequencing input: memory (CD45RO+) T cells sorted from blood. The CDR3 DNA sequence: TGCAGCGTTGAAGGGCAGAGGTCTAACAATGAGCAGTTCTTC. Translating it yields CSVEGQRSNNEQFF.